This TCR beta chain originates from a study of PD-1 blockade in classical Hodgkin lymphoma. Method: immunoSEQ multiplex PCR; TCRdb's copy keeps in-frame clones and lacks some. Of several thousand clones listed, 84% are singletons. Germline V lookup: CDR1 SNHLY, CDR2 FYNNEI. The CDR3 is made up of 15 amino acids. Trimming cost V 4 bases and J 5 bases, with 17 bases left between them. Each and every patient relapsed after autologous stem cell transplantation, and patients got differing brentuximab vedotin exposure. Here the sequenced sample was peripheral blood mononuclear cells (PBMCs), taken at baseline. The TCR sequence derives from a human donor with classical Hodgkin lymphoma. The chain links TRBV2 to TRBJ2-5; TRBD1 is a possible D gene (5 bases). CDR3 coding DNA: TGTGCCAGCAGTGGGGTGGGGTTGGGGCTGGAGACCCAGTACTTC. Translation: CASSGVGLGLETQYF.